Shown below are 29 T cell receptor beta chains from a single sample sequenced in a study of yellow fever vaccine responses in identical twins. Each CDR3 protein is one row after TCRdb ran MiXCR on the RT-PCR reads. The profile shows about 6,000 distinct CDR3 sequences, 60% to 70% of them singletons. Sequences were derived from T cells from blood (PBMCs), unsorted or a sorted subset (not recorded which), sampled before or after yellow fever vaccination (not recorded which). The receptors shown here come from a woman aged 18-29 years who received the yellow fever vaccine.

The chain uses TRBV29-1 and TRBJ2-3, with 7 positions matching TRBD1. This CDR3 region has 13 residues. J lost 2 bases, V lost 3 bases, and 2 bases had no gene match. The germline gives CDR1 SQVTM, CDR2 ANQGSEA. The CDR3 bases are TGCAGCGTTGAGGGACAGTTCACAGATACGCAGTATTTT. Translating it yields CSVEGQFTDTQYF.

J is TRBJ2-1 and V is TRBV20-1; 10 bases line up with TRBD2. Per germline, CDR1 DFQATT and CDR2 SNEGSKA (reference sequence). Losses at the gene ends were 3 bases for V and 4 bases for J; bases not matched to a gene: 12. The CDR3 has 17 amino acids. The CDR3 DNA is TGCAGTGCTAGTTTTCTAGCGGGAGCTAGAGGTTACAATGAGCAGTTCTTC. Its translation is CSASFLAGARGYNEQFF.

V and J are TRBV19 and TRBJ1-1, with unresolved D. This CDR3 region has 11 residues. Germline-derived CDR1 and CDR2 are LNHDA and SQIVND (reference sequence). The V and J ends lost 10 bases and 0 bases respectively, with 6 bases between them. The CDR3 spells CATGMNTEAFF. The CDR3 bases are TGTGCCACCGGAATGAACACTGAAGCTTTCTTT. Drawing the rest from reference TRBV19 and TRBJ1-1, the complete variable domain is DGGITQSPKYLFRKEGQNVTLSCEQNLNHDAMYWYRQDPGQGLRLIYYSQIVNDFQKGDIAEGYSVSREKKESFPLTVTSAQKNPTAFYLCATGMNTEAFFGQGTRLTVV.

This clonotype was observed a single time. This chain links TRBV15 with TRBJ2-3, with D unresolved. The germline CDR1 and CDR2 sequences are LNHNV and YYDKDF (reference sequence). V lost 5 bases to trimming and J lost 4 bases, with 7 bases between them. The CDR3 runs to 12 residues. The CDR3 loop reads CATSVLADTQYF. CDR3 DNA sequence: TGTGCCACCAGCGTACTTGCAGATACGCAGTATTTT.

This rearrangement joins TRBV6-4 to TRBJ2-1, with D perhaps TRBD1 or TRBD2 (5 bases each). Per the germline V gene, CDR1 is MRHNA and CDR2 is SNTAGT. CDR3 length: 14 residues. Trimming took off 0 bases at V and 10 bases at J, with 13 bases between the two ends. As DNA, the CDR3 is TGTGCCAGCAGTGACTCGGGACGGCTTCGGGAGCAGTTCTTC. This sequence encodes CASSDSGRLREQFF.

This clonotype was recorded a few times. This chain joins TRBV6-1 and TRBJ2-7, with D perhaps TRBD2 (5 bases). Germline loops: CDR1 MNHNS, CDR2 SASEGT. Deletions cut 5 bases from V and 3 bases from J, with 14 bases between. The CDR3 is 14 amino acids. For the CDR3, the DNA is TGTGCCAGCAGTCCTGTACAAGGACTCTACGAGCAGTACTTC. Amino acids: CASSPVQGLYEQYF.

V and J are TRBV19 and TRBJ2-1; maybe TRBD2 (6 bases). V was cut by 4 bases and J by 9 bases, with 16 bases left in between. The CDR3 loop spans 14 amino acids. Germline values: CDR1 LNHDA, CDR2 SQIVND (reference sequence). Written as DNA, the CDR3 is TGTGCCAGTAGTACCAGCTCTGTCGGGGGTGAGCAGTTCTTC. It codes for CASSTSSVGGEQFF.

This clonotype was seen a few times. The CDR3 region has the DNA TGTGCCAACCCCCTCGGGGATGGAAATGGCTACACCTTC. It translates to CANPLGDGNGYTF. The chain employs TRBV2 and TRBJ1-2; D call uncertain. Germline V lookup: CDR1 SNHLY, CDR2 FYNNEI. This CDR3 contains 13 residues. With 10 bases removed from V and 6 bases from J, the gap between germline ends came to 18 bases. The complete variable domain, with remaining parts taken from reference TRBV2 and TRBJ1-2, reads EPEVTQTPSHQVTQMGQEVILRCVPISNHLYFYWYRQILGQKVEFLVSFYNNEISEKSEIFDDQFSVERPDGSNFTLKIRSTKLEDSAMYFCANPLGDGNGYTFGSGTRLTVV.

The chain has TRBV5-7 and TRBJ2-5; D remains ambiguous. TRBV5-7 is placed among ORFs of uncertain function. V was pared by 4 bases and J by 5 bases, with 21 bases between. The CDR3 runs 16 residues. DNA of the CDR3: TGTGCCAGCAGCAATTTAAGAGGCCGCAAGGTGGAGACCCAGTACTTC. It translates to CASSNLRGRKVETQYF.

The V gene is TRBV10-1, the J gene TRBJ1-5; D call uncertain. Deletions cut 5 bases from V and 8 bases from J, with 13 bases between. Germline CDR1 is WNHNN and CDR2 is SYGVQD (reference sequence). This CDR3 is built from 13 residues. CDR3 coding DNA: TGCGCCAGCAGTATGGCCCTTGGCGAGCCCCAGCATTTT. It specifies CASSMALGEPQHF.

This clonotype was detected a few times. This chain joins TRBV20-1 and TRBJ2-7; weak D call: TRBD2 (5 bases). The CDR3 sequence is 11 residues long. Trimming pared 0 bases from V and 7 bases from J, leaving 7 bases between. The V gene's germline CDR1 is DFQATT and CDR2 SNEGSKA (reference sequence). The CDR3 here is CSARDRGEQYF. CDR3 coding DNA: TGCAGTGCTAGAGACCGGGGTGAGCAGTACTTC.

In its sample, this clonotype was seen once. V and J are TRBV2 and TRBJ2-7; the D gene is possibly TRBD2 (6 bases). Germline V gene sequence: CDR1 SNHLY, CDR2 FYNNEI. V lost 9 bases to trimming and J lost 0 bases, with 12 bases between them. CDR3 length equals 13 residues. The chain's CDR3 is CARRRDGSYEQYF. The CDR3 DNA is TGTGCCAGAAGGAGGGACGGCTCCTACGAGCAGTACTTC.

This chain links TRBV19 with TRBJ2-1; D not certain. The V end was cut by 3 bases, the J end by 13 bases, with 16 bases between. The CDR3 is 13 residues long. Looked up from germline, CDR1 is LNHDA and CDR2 is SQIVND (reference sequence). CDR3 protein: CASSILPFSPQFF. The DNA for the CDR3 is TGTGCCAGTAGTATTTTACCTTTTTCCCCACAGTTCTTC.

V gene TRBV2 combines with J gene TRBJ1-4, with 12 bases identical to TRBD1. The J segment lost 5 bases and the V segment lost 6 bases, leaving 1 base of the junction unmatched. The CDR3 sequence is 14 residues long. Germline V gives CDR1 SNHLY, CDR2 FYNNEI. As DNA, the CDR3 is TGTGCCAGCAGAGGGACAGGGGGCAATGAAAAACTGTTTTTT. Translating it yields CASRGTGGNEKLFF.

The chain employs TRBV2 and TRBJ1-1, with 10 bases aligning to TRBD1. The CDR3 totals 15 residues. Unmatched junction bases numbered 3, after V lost 4 bases and J lost 1 base. CDR1 and CDR2 (germline): SNHLY, FYNNEI. Here the CDR3 reads CASSGGQGPNTEAFF. In nucleotides, the CDR3 is TGTGCCAGCAGTGGGGGACAGGGGCCGAACACTGAAGCTTTCTTT.

A single count supports this clonotype. CDR3 DNA: TGTGCCAGCAGTGAAGAACAGCTAAGCTCCTACGAGCAGTACTTC. Its protein is CASSEEQLSSYEQYF. This chain uses TRBV2 with TRBJ2-7; D is unclear. This CDR3 has 15 residues. Germline-derived CDR1 and CDR2 are SNHLY and FYNNEI. Trimming took 1 base from V and 0 from J, leaving 10 bases between them.

J is TRBJ1-1 and V is TRBV4-1; D uncertain. The germline gives CDR1 MGHRA, CDR2 YSYEKL. This CDR3 is built from 13 residues. V lost 2 bases, J lost 1 base, and 5 bases lay in between. The CDR3 sequence: CASSQPGNTEAFF. DNA for the CDR3: TGCGCCAGCAGCCAACCGGGGAACACTGAAGCTTTCTTT.

V and J are TRBV2 and TRBJ2-7; TRBD1 agrees at 7 bases. With V trimmed by 8 bases and J by 1 base, 5 bases remained unmatched. This CDR3 comprises 13 residues. Germline assignment: CDR1 SNHLY and CDR2 FYNNEI. The CDR3 is CASGQVRSYEQYF. The DNA for the CDR3 is TGTGCCAGCGGACAGGTTAGATCCTACGAGCAGTACTTC.

J is TRBJ2-2 and V is TRBV2; D unclear. The CDR3 is made up of 16 amino acids. The germline V gene has CDR1 SNHLY and CDR2 FYNNEI. V lost 3 bases, J lost 2 bases, and 13 bases lay in between. In DNA, the CDR3 is TGTGCCAGCAGTGATGCGCGAGCAGGAAACACCGGGGAGCTGTTTTTT. Encoded protein: CASSDARAGNTGELFF. The entire variable domain, with the rest obtained from reference TRBV2 and TRBJ2-2, is as follows: EPEVTQTPSHQVTQMGQEVILRCVPISNHLYFYWYRQILGQKVEFLVSFYNNEISEKSEIFDDQFSVERPDGSNFTLKIRSTKLEDSAMYFCASSDARAGNTGELFFGEGSRLTVL.

V gene TRBV7-3 combines with J gene TRBJ2-7; 8 nucleotides align to TRBD1. CDR1 is SGHTA, CDR2 FQGTGA, per germline. The CDR3 extends over 15 amino acids. Trimming took 2 bases from V and 1 from J; bases not matched to a gene: 4. The CDR3 sequence: CASSLYQGASYEQYF. CDR3 nucleotides: TGTGCCAGCAGCTTATACCAGGGGGCATCCTACGAGCAGTACTTC.

This clonotype was seen once. Here the CDR3 DNA reads TGCAGTGCCCTGACAGGGTTTGACTACAATGAGCAGTTCTTC. Translation gives CSALTGFDYNEQFF. This chain uses TRBV20-1 with TRBJ2-1; 7 bases fit TRBD1. The CDR3 totals 14 residues. J lost 3 bases, V lost 6 bases, and 8 bases had no gene match. Germline lookup yields CDR1 DFQATT and CDR2 SNEGSKA (reference sequence).

This rearrangement joins TRBV6-1 to TRBJ2-7; 8 bases fit TRBD2. The CDR3 has 16 residues. Germline V gene lookup returns CDR1 MNHNS and CDR2 SASEGT. The ends lost 3 bases at V and 3 bases at J; junction bases unmatched: 10. As DNA, the CDR3 is TGTGCCAGCAGTGATCCCACAGGACTAGCTAGCTACGAGCAGTACTTC. Its translation is CASSDPTGLASYEQYF.

The V call is TRBV29-1, the J call TRBJ1-2; 8 bases agree with TRBD1. Germline V gene data show CDR1 as SQVTM and CDR2 as ANQGSEA. The CDR3 contains 11 residues. J lost 6 bases, V lost 4 bases, and 1 base had no gene match. The CDR3 DNA reads as TGCAGCGTTGCAGGGGGCGATGGCTACACCTTC. Encoded protein: CSVAGGDGYTF.

The chain joins TRBV29-1 to TRBJ2-1; a weak D match, TRBD2 (6 bases). Trimming took 0 bases from V and 0 from J, leaving 12 bases between them. The CDR3 consists of 16 residues. Germline CDR1 SQVTM, CDR2 ANQGSEA. CDR3 region: CSVEDPASVSYNEQFF. DNA of the CDR3: TGCAGCGTTGAAGATCCCGCTAGCGTCTCCTACAATGAGCAGTTCTTC.

The V and J genes are TRBV12-3 or TRBV12-4 and TRBJ2-5; D is possibly TRBD1 (7 bases). Trimming removed 6 bases from V and 2 bases from J, with 16 bases in between. There are 15 residues in the CDR3. The CDR3 region is CASSMGQGGQETQYF. In DNA form, the CDR3 reads TGTGCCAGCAGCATGGGGCAGGGGGGTCAAGAGACCCAGTACTTC.

The chain couples TRBV3-1 to TRBJ2-7; D not certain. Germline CDR1 LGHDT, CDR2 YNNKEL (reference sequence). V lost 1 base and J lost 4, with 5 bases in between. CDR3 size: 12 residues. Here the CDR3 reads CASSQAGYEQYF. CDR3 DNA: TGTGCCAGCAGCCAAGCTGGATACGAGCAGTACTTC.

The chain couples TRBV6-2 or TRBV6-3 to TRBJ2-7; TRBD2 aligns across 11 bases. The germline gives CDR1 MNHEY, CDR2 SVGEGT. V was clipped by 2 bases and J by 6 bases; unmatched bases: 0. There are 13 residues in the CDR3. The CDR3: CASSYLAGGEQYF. The CDR3 nucleotides read TGTGCCAGCAGTTACCTAGCGGGAGGCGAGCAGTACTTC.

The V call is TRBV20-1, the J call TRBJ2-7; D perhaps matches TRBD2 (5 bases). CDR1 is DFQATT, CDR2 SNEGSKA, per germline (reference sequence). The V end lost 6 bases, the J end lost 7 bases, and 16 bases lay between the germline ends. CDR3 size: 12 residues. The CDR3 here is CSAPPEGSEQYF. In DNA, the CDR3 is TGCAGTGCACCCCCAGAGGGCTCTGAGCAGTACTTC.

The chain combines TRBV11-1 with TRBJ2-3, with 10 bases identical to TRBD2. The germline V gene has CDR1 SGHAT and CDR2 FQDESV (reference sequence). V lost 5 bases, J lost 0 bases, and 5 bases stayed unmatched. The CDR3 length is 16 residues. The CDR3 here is CASSREAGGSTDTQYF. Here the CDR3 DNA reads TGTGCCAGCAGCCGAGAAGCGGGAGGGAGCACAGATACGCAGTATTTT.